This T cell receptor beta chain emerged from a study of CD8 T cells in Susac syndrome. With random hexamers, reverse transcription was performed on roughly 0.5 to 1 ug of RNA. In TCRdb, the immunoSEQ multiplex PCR reads were re-called with MiXCR into one record per CDR3 protein. The sample has around 280,000 distinct CDR3 sequences; around 92% are singletons. CD8+ and CD4+ T cells circulating in blood were sequenced for TCR beta. There are 16 residues in the CDR3. Germline V lookup: CDR1 MGHRA, CDR2 YSYEKL. Germline trimming cut 2 bases from V and 9 bases from J; bases unmatched to any gene: 9. Sequencing was carried out using CD4+ T cells from PBMCs. The rearrangement links TRBV4-1 to TRBJ2-3, with 12 bases matching TRBD2. The clonotype comes from a human donor with multiple sclerosis. The CDR3 DNA reads TGCGCCAGCAGCCAATCACTTCTAGCGGGAGGGTTCACGCAGTATTTT. Protein product: CASSQSLLAGGFTQYF.